One TCR beta chain is described in this entry. The antigen this receptor binds is unknown. No quality values exist for individual bases; no much larger clone is one base distant. Peripheral blood CD8+ and CD4+ T cells from healthy donors, Susac syndrome patients and multiple sclerosis patients were profiled by high-throughput TCR beta sequencing. Healthy donors were age- and sex-matched controls. Bulk CD8+ and CD4+ T cells were purified magnetically by negative isolation, whereas CD8+ TEMRA cells were enriched by FACS. Blood was drawn into EDTA tubes, processed within 24 hours, and PBMCs were isolated by density gradient centrifugation. PBMCs intended for TCR sequencing were cryopreserved in liquid nitrogen and thawed later in a water bath at 37 degrees C. Purity of sorted or isolated CD4+, CD8+ and CD8+ TEMRA cells was at least 90%. The data derive from a study of CD8 T cells in Susac syndrome (dated by TCRdb to between 2018 and 2021). With regard to the full study: Repertoire sequencing was used to test whether CD8+ T cell activation and differentiation in Susac syndrome was antigen driven.

RNA was extracted using the RNeasy kit, and about 0.45 to 1 microgram was reverse transcribed with random hexamers. The immunoSEQ multiplex PCR assay, which covers 54 Vbeta and 13 Jbeta segments, was used to amplify TCR beta CDR3 regions. PCR amplification bias was corrected by using a synthetic template baseline for primer optimization and computational correction. The study's processing was this. Reads were annotated to V, D and J genes according to IMGT and were analyzed with immunoSEQ Analyzer, with only productive sequences retained. Clonality was calculated as one minus the Shannon entropy normalized by log2 of the number of productive unique sequences. For each patient and control, public and private clones were evaluated within the 100 most prevalent clones. Susac-specific clones were defined as absent from healthy and MS cohorts, approximately 1,000 published viral clones and other ImmuneACCESS disease sequences. TCRdb's own reprocessing of the public reads used fastp at Q25 and MiXCR and kept productive beta chains. Each entry merges the rows of one CDR3 protein and shows their most common DNA and genes. TCRdb, not the authors, supplied the V and J calls. Here the sample has approximately 130,000 distinct CDR3 sequences; less than 95% occur a single time. Together, the top ten hold 0.095% to 0.1% of the sample.

What the authors observed across the whole study: The TCR sequencing and HLA analysis was acknowledged to have included a relatively small number of individuals.

This receptor was obtained from a human donor in good health. Sequences were obtained from CD4+ T cells from PBMCs.

Here the CDR3 is given as CASSHIAGGRADTQYF. The nucleotide sequence is TGCGCCAGCAGCCACATAGCGGGAGGTCGGGCAGATACGCAGTATTTT. The sequence links TRBV5-1 to TRBJ2-3; a stretch of 10 junction bases matches TRBD2. The CDR3 measures 16 amino acids from cysteine to phenylalanine. The retained sequence is limited to the CDR3, 48 bases, with the frame set at the first base. After removal of 4 bases from V and 4 bases from J, the junction retains 9 bases not matched to a gene. CDR1 and CDR2 were assigned from the germline V gene as SGHRS and YFSETQ.